This entry lists 21 T cell receptor beta chains sequenced from one sample in a study of blood T cell repertoires in COVID-19. Assay: immunoSEQ multiplex PCR; the TCRdb copy retains only in-frame clones and omits some. Here the sample spans almost 30,000 clones, about 80% being singletons. The specimen sequenced was peripheral blood. All receptors derive from a woman between 65 and 79 years old with acute or convalescent COVID-19.

The chain has TRBV7-2 and TRBJ1-1; 11 bases line up with TRBD1. Unmatched junction bases numbered 8, after V lost 5 bases and J lost 6 bases. CDR3 length: 15 residues. The germline V gene encodes CDR1 SGHTA and CDR2 FQGNSA. This CDR3 is CASSITGTGGAEAFF. Written as DNA, the CDR3 is TGTGCCAGCAGCATAACCGGGACAGGGGGTGCTGAAGCTTTCTTT.

The chain recombines TRBV27 with TRBJ2-5; 9 bases fit TRBD2. Germline values: CDR1 MNHEY, CDR2 SMNVEV (reference sequence). This CDR3 region has 15 residues. The ends lost 3 bases at V and 4 bases at J; junction bases unmatched: 6. Here the CDR3 reads CASSFSSREGETQYF. The CDR3 coding sequence is TGTGCCAGCAGTTTTTCTTCGCGGGAGGGAGAGACCCAGTACTTC.

This clone was counted a few times. The chain uses TRBV5-5 and TRBJ2-2; a weak D match, TRBD2 (6 bases). The CDR3 has 16 residues. The V and J ends lost 4 bases and 1 base respectively, with 14 bases between them. Germline CDR1 reads SGHKS; CDR2 reads YYEKEE (reference sequence). For the CDR3, the DNA is TGTGCCAGCAGCGGCGGGGCAGCCGAGAACACCGGGGAGCTGTTTTTT. Translating it yields CASSGGAAENTGELFF.

V gene TRBV28 combines with J gene TRBJ2-3; weak D call: TRBD2 (5 bases). The CDR3 consists of 15 residues. Germline CDR1 reads MDHEN; CDR2 reads SYDVKM. Between the trimmed V and J ends, which lost 3 bases and 4 bases, there was a span of 14 bases. CDR3: CASSFIREEADTQYF. Written as DNA, the CDR3 is TGTGCCAGCAGTTTCATACGGGAAGAAGCAGATACGCAGTATTTT.

This rearrangement joins TRBV7-4 to TRBJ1-5; 8 bases line up with TRBD1. Germline CDR1 and CDR2: SGHVT and SQSDAQ. With 1 base clipped from V and 2 bases from J, the junction kept 1 base outside the gene matches. The CDR3 is 15 residues long. The DNA of the CDR3 is TGTGCCAGCAGCTTAGAGGGACAGGGCAATCAGCCCCAGCATTTT. Translation: CASSLEGQGNQPQHF.

V gene TRBV3-1 (or the pseudogene TRBV3-2) combines with J gene TRBJ2-7; possible D gene TRBD2, 5 bases. This CDR3 is built from 15 residues. Trimming took 1 base from V and 2 from J, leaving 12 bases between them. Germline loops: CDR1 LGHDT, CDR2 YNNKEL (reference sequence). This CDR3 is CASSQGGLDAYEQYF. In DNA form, the CDR3 reads TGTGCCAGCAGCCAAGGAGGGCTTGATGCCTACGAGCAGTACTTC.

J is TRBJ1-4 and V is TRBV7-9; 8 nucleotides agree with TRBD1. Germline values: CDR1 SEHNR, CDR2 FQNEAQ (reference sequence). The CDR3 loop spans 15 amino acids. V gave up 2 bases and J gave up 7 bases; unmatched junction bases: 6. The CDR3 region has the DNA TGTGCCAGCAGCTTACATACAGGGGGTGGTGAAAAACTGTTTTTT. Translating gives CASSLHTGGGEKLFF.

This sequence joins TRBV4-1 and TRBJ2-3; D possibly corresponds to TRBD2 (6 bases). The germline V and J ends were trimmed by 1 base and 0 bases, with 11 bases remaining between them. CDR1 is MGHRA and CDR2 is YSYEKL in the germline V gene. The CDR3 totals 16 residues. DNA for the CDR3: TGCGCCAGCAGCCAAGGCGTTAGCGGAAGCACAGATACGCAGTATTTT. Protein: CASSQGVSGSTDTQYF.

Comments on this clone: An end of the junction differs from the germline gene, which may be a read error. The chain is built from TRBV29-1 and TRBJ2-5; perhaps TRBD1 as D (5 bases). Germline CDR1 SQVTM, CDR2 ANQGSEA. There are 13 residues in the CDR3. CDR3 sequence reads: CSAESQGQETQYF. The CDR3 DNA is TGCAGCGCTGAATCTCAGGGTCAAGAGACCCAGTACTTC.

This chain connects TRBV10-3 to TRBJ2-7, with 7 nucleotides matching TRBD2. The CDR3 runs to 12 residues. The germline gives CDR1 ENHRY, CDR2 SYGVKD. J was trimmed by 6 bases and V by 8 bases; bases with no gene match: 7. CDR3 sequence reads: CAIAGDAGEQYF. In nucleotides, the CDR3 is TGTGCCATCGCGGGGGATGCGGGCGAGCAGTACTTC.

This sequence joins TRBV24-1 and TRBJ1-1, with 7 bases matching TRBD1. The CDR3 consists of 13 residues. V lost 11 bases, J lost 0 bases, and 5 bases stayed unmatched. Germline-derived CDR1 and CDR2 are KGHDR and SFDVKD. CDR3 DNA sequence: TGTGCCATTAGGGACAGCGTGAACACTGAAGCTTTCTTT. This encodes CAIRDSVNTEAFF.

The genes are TRBV18 and TRBJ2-3, with 8 bases matching TRBD1. The length of the CDR3 is 17 residues. Germline V CDR1 and CDR2: KGHSH, LQKENI. V was clipped by 2 bases and J by 1 base; unmatched bases: 8. The CDR3 bases are TGTGCCAGCTCACCAGCTACGCCGGGACAGGGCACAGATACGCAGTATTTT. It yields the protein CASSPATPGQGTDTQYF. Full variable domain (rest looked up from reference TRBV18 and TRBJ2-3): NAGVMQNPRHLVRRRGQEARLRCSPMKGHSHVYWYRQLPEEGLKFMVYLQKENIIDESGMPKERFSAEFPKEGPSILRIQQVVRGDSAAYFCASSPATPGQGTDTQYFGPGTRLTVL.

The V gene is TRBV27, the J gene TRBJ2-5; D perhaps matches TRBD1 (9 bases). The germline V gene has CDR1 MNHEY and CDR2 SMNVEV (reference sequence). This CDR3 spans 14 amino acids. V was shortened by 5 bases and J by 10 bases, with 20 bases between the two germline ends. CDR3 bases: TGTGCCAGCAGTCCCTATAGCGGGACAGGGAGCCAGTACTTC. Encoded protein: CASSPYSGTGSQYF.

V usage is TRBV2 and J usage is TRBJ2-7; 8 positions match TRBD2. The V gene end was trimmed by 6 bases and the J gene end by 4 bases; junction bases not matched to a gene: 8. CDR1 is SNHLY, CDR2 FYNNEI, per germline. CDR3 length: 14 residues. The CDR3 spells CASSQGTREYEQYF. The CDR3 coding sequence is TGTGCCAGCAGCCAGGGGACTAGAGAGTACGAGCAGTACTTC.

This clone occurred once. The chain links TRBV27 to TRBJ1-1; D might be TRBD1 (6 bases). The CDR3 runs 14 residues. With 6 bases removed from V and 1 base from J, the gap between germline ends came to 12 bases. CDR1 and CDR2 from the germline V gene are MNHEY and SMNVEV (reference sequence). CDR3 DNA sequence: TGTGCCAGCAGCGGACAGCGAAGGAACACTGAAGCTTTCTTT. Amino acids: CASSGQRRNTEAFF.

This clone was picked up a small number of times. This chain joins TRBV19 and TRBJ2-7, with TRBD2 matching 9 bases. This CDR3 has 14 residues. After removal of 9 bases from V and 5 bases from J, the junction contained 11 bases not matched to a gene. Germline V gives CDR1 LNHDA, CDR2 SQIVND (reference sequence). CDR3 loop: CARGSGSGSHEQYF. The CDR3 region has the DNA TGTGCCAGAGGTAGCGGGAGCGGGAGCCACGAGCAGTACTTC.

CDR3 in amino acids: CASPPTESSGANVLTF. CDR3 DNA sequence: TGTGCCAGCCCCCCGACTGAGAGCTCTGGGGCCAACGTCCTGACTTTC. The chain uses TRBV18 and TRBJ2-6; no definite D call. Trimming shortened V by 8 bases and J by 0 bases, and 14 bases separated the two germline ends. This CDR3 spans 16 amino acids. Germline V CDR1 and CDR2: KGHSH, LQKENI.

This sequence joins TRBV6-1 and TRBJ2-3; a weak D match, TRBD2 (7 bases). The CDR3 has 17 residues. Looked up from germline, CDR1 is MNHNS and CDR2 is SASEGT. V was cut by 1 base and J by 1 base, with 15 bases left in between. This CDR3 reads CASSEGLGGPGTDTQYF. The DNA of the CDR3 is TGTGCCAGCAGTGAAGGGCTGGGGGGGCCCGGCACAGATACGCAGTATTTT.

The chain recombines TRBV27 with TRBJ2-5; perhaps TRBD2 as D (7 bases). Germline values: CDR1 MNHEY, CDR2 SMNVEV (reference sequence). The CDR3 totals 14 residues. The germline V and J ends were trimmed by 6 bases and 4 bases, with 15 bases remaining between them. The CDR3: CASSRGGGGETQYF. CDR3 sequence (DNA): TGTGCCAGCAGCCGTGGGGGCGGGGGAGAGACCCAGTACTTC.

This chain links TRBV5-4 with TRBJ2-5, with 8 bases aligning to TRBD1. Germline V CDR1 and CDR2: SGHNT, YYREEE (reference sequence). With 4 bases clipped from V and 5 bases from J, the junction kept 4 bases outside the gene matches. There are 13 residues in the CDR3. In DNA form, the CDR3 reads TGTGCCAGCAGCCAAACAGGGGGGGAGACCCAGTACTTC. Translated, it gives CASSQTGGETQYF. The complete variable domain, with remaining parts taken from reference TRBV5-4 and TRBJ2-5, reads ETGVTQSPTHLIKTRGQQVTLRCSSQSGHNTVSWYQQALGQGPQFIFQYYREEENGRGNFPPRFSGLQFPNYSSELNVNALELDDSALYLCASSQTGGETQYFGPGTRLLVL.

The chain uses TRBV9 and TRBJ1-1; D unresolved. The length of the CDR3 is 15 residues. Germline CDR1 is SGDLS and CDR2 is YYNGEE. V was pared by 6 bases and J by 0 bases, with 15 bases between. DNA for the CDR3: TGTGCCAGCACCCCTTACACGGGATTGAACACTGAAGCTTTCTTT. Translating gives CASTPYTGLNTEAFF.